Shown below are 27 T cell receptor beta chains from a single sample sequenced in a study of T cell repertoires in cytomegalovirus infection. No antigens are known for them. TCRdb ran MiXCR on the reads and lists one entry per CDR3 protein. Among 80,000 to 95,000 distinct CDR3 sequences listed, approximately 32% were seen once. Specimen: CD8+ T cells from cultured PBMCs, collected from culture after CMV antigen stimulation. The receptors were gathered from a human donor in good health (CMV status not recorded). Some clones in this sample may be carry-over from other donors' samples.

The rearrangement links TRBV4-1 to TRBJ1-1; D might be TRBD1 (5 bases). In germline, CDR1 is MGHRA, CDR2 YSYEKL. The CDR3 has 12 residues. V lost 2 bases, J lost 6 bases, and 7 bases lay in between. The CDR3 DNA follows: TGCGCCAGCAGCCAACTGGGGGCTGAAGCTTTCTTT. It specifies CASSQLGAEAFF.

The chain combines TRBV19 with TRBJ2-3; possibly TRBD2 for D (5 bases). This CDR3 spans 16 amino acids. The germline gives CDR1 LNHDA, CDR2 SQIVND (reference sequence). Trimming cost V 5 bases and J 0 bases, with 15 bases left between them. In DNA, the CDR3 is TGTGCCAGTAGTTCATCGGACTCTTCTAGCACAGATACGCAGTATTTT. Translation: CASSSSDSSSTDTQYF.

On this clonotype itself: A much larger clone sits a single nucleotide away, making a read error possible. The chain links TRBV7-2 to TRBJ2-7; 9 positions match TRBD2. The V gene end was trimmed by 4 bases and the J gene end by 2 bases; junction bases not matched to a gene: 6. The CDR3 consists of 15 residues. Germline assignment: CDR1 SGHTA and CDR2 FQGNSA. The CDR3 DNA sequence: TGTGCCAGCAGCTCTATTGGCGGGGGGGCCTACGAGCAGTACTTC. It specifies CASSSIGGGAYEQYF.

This sequence joins TRBV28 and TRBJ1-5; D call uncertain. The germline V and J ends were trimmed by 6 bases and 1 base, with 16 bases remaining between them. This CDR3 comprises 16 residues. Germline values: CDR1 MDHEN, CDR2 SYDVKM. The CDR3 spells CASSPDPWVSNQPQHF. The DNA of the CDR3 is TGTGCCAGCAGCCCGGACCCATGGGTGAGCAATCAGCCCCAGCATTTT.

The rearrangement joins TRBV6-1 to TRBJ2-7, with D tentatively TRBD2 (6 bases). The V gene's germline CDR1 is MNHNS and CDR2 SASEGT. This CDR3 has 15 residues. V was trimmed by 6 bases and J by 3 bases, leaving 18 bases between them. CDR3 sequence: CASSLSRGTFYEQYF. The CDR3, as DNA: TGTGCCAGCAGCCTCTCGCGGGGAACCTTCTACGAGCAGTACTTC.

This clonotype was counted at least ten times. This chain connects TRBV2 to TRBJ1-5; the D gene is possibly TRBD1 (5 bases). Germline values: CDR1 SNHLY, CDR2 FYNNEI. V dropped 3 bases and J dropped 7 bases, with 16 bases sitting between them. The CDR3 runs 15 residues. The CDR3 is CASSELSGVGQPQHF. The DNA of the CDR3 is TGTGCCAGCAGTGAGTTGTCGGGGGTAGGCCAGCCCCAGCATTTT.

The J gene is TRBJ1-5, the V gene TRBV27, with D uncertain. Germline V lookup: CDR1 MNHEY, CDR2 SMNVEV (reference sequence). This CDR3 contains 13 residues. The V gene lost 3 bases and the J gene lost 7 bases, with 10 bases spanning the gap. CDR3 sequence: CASSFGVKQPQHF. The CDR3 DNA is TGTGCCAGCAGTTTTGGGGTGAAACAGCCCCAGCATTTT.

The CDR3 is CASSVGGGTTYNEQFF. As DNA, the CDR3 is TGTGCCAGCAGCGTAGGGGGGGGGACCACTTACAATGAGCAGTTCTTC. The chain is built from TRBV9 and TRBJ2-1; 7 bases match TRBD2. The ends lost 0 bases at V and 4 bases at J; junction bases unmatched: 7. This CDR3 has 16 residues. Looked up from germline, CDR1 is SGDLS and CDR2 is YYNGEE.

The chain combines TRBV7-3 with TRBJ2-1; possible D gene TRBD1, 5 bases. Germline lookup yields CDR1 SGHTA and CDR2 FQGTGA. The CDR3 runs 16 residues. V dropped 4 bases and J dropped 1 base, with 14 bases sitting between them. CDR3 sequence: CASSSLAGRSYNEQFF. Written as DNA, the CDR3 is TGTGCCAGCAGCTCCCTGGCAGGGCGTTCCTACAATGAGCAGTTCTTC.

The chain couples TRBV20-1 to TRBJ2-1; TRBD1 agrees at 7 bases. V dropped 4 bases and J dropped 0; count of bases not matched to a gene: 12. Looked up from germline, CDR1 is DFQATT and CDR2 is SNEGSKA (reference sequence). The CDR3 contains 17 residues. CDR3 in DNA: TGCAGTGCTACCCCCATCCACAGACAGGGCTCCTACAATGAGCAGTTCTTC. This sequence encodes CSATPIHRQGSYNEQFF.

The sample holds a few counts of this clonotype. The chain joins TRBV4-1 to TRBJ1-2; tentative D call: TRBD1 (5 bases). The CDR3 contains 16 residues. The V end lost 0 bases, the J end lost 4 bases, and 15 bases lay between the germline ends. The germline CDR1 and CDR2 sequences are MGHRA and YSYEKL. The CDR3 sequence is CASSQDLGGSGYGYTF. CDR3 DNA sequence: TGCGCCAGCAGCCAAGATCTTGGGGGGTCTGGCTATGGCTACACCTTC.

The chain links TRBV27 to TRBJ2-3; 9 bases are a match to TRBD2. The CDR3 is 16 residues long. The J segment lost 1 base and the V segment lost 3 bases, leaving 5 bases of the junction unmatched. Germline V gene lookup returns CDR1 MNHEY and CDR2 SMNVEV (reference sequence). The CDR3 reads CASSLGLALRTDTQYF. CDR3 DNA: TGTGCCAGCAGTTTGGGACTAGCTCTGCGCACAGATACGCAGTATTTT.

This clonotype was observed a few times. The rearrangement uses TRBV29-1 and TRBJ2-2; 9 positions match TRBD1. The CDR3 runs to 13 residues. The germline gives CDR1 SQVTM, CDR2 ANQGSEA. The CDR3 DNA reads TGCGGTCACAGGGGGCGAACCACCGGGGAGCTGTTTTTT. Its protein is CGHRGRTTGELFF.

This chain connects TRBV23-1 to TRBJ2-7; TRBD1 aligns across 7 bases. TRBV23-1 is treated as an ORF (open reading frame) with a function not yet certain. The CDR3 loop spans 18 amino acids. V trimming: 4 bases; J trimming: 5 bases; junction bases outside the gene matches: 20. The CDR3 DNA reads as TGCGCCAGCAGTCCCCAATTCCTAAGACAGGGAATCGTCCACGAGCAGTACTTC. Translated, it gives CASSPQFLRQGIVHEQYF.

The chain employs TRBV12-3 or TRBV12-4 and TRBJ2-1, with 12 bases matching TRBD2. The length of the CDR3 is 15 residues. V was pared by 5 bases and J by 9 bases, with 8 bases of the junction left unmatched. The CDR3 nucleotides are TGTGCCAGCAGTCCTAGCGGGGGGGCTTTGGCTGAGCAGTTCTTC. Translation: CASSPSGGALAEQFF.

In its sample, this clonotype was seen many times. V gene TRBV7-8 combines with J gene TRBJ2-1; TRBD1 or TRBD2 may be the D gene (6 bases each). The CDR3 length is 16 residues. CDR1 and CDR2 from the germline V gene are SGHVS and FQNEAQ. V lost 6 bases, J lost 2 bases, and 17 bases lay in between. This CDR3 reads CASSGPGGGTYNEQFF. CDR3 in DNA: TGTGCCAGCAGTGGCCCTGGAGGGGGAACCTACAATGAGCAGTTCTTC.

This clonotype was counted ten times or more. This chain uses TRBV7-3 with TRBJ2-1, with D possibly called TRBD1 or TRBD2 (6 bases each). Germline V CDR1 and CDR2: SGHTA, FQGTGA. Trimming took 2 bases from V and 6 from J, leaving 11 bases between them. The CDR3 is made up of 14 amino acids. CDR3 region: CASSLSGAINEQFF. CDR3 nucleotide sequence: TGTGCCAGCAGCTTATCGGGGGCGATCAATGAGCAGTTCTTC.

This clonotype was detected once. The chain combines TRBV27 with TRBJ2-5; D is uncertain. V lost 8 bases, J lost 5 bases, and 12 bases lay in between. This CDR3 contains 12 residues. From germline, CDR1 is MNHEY and CDR2 SMNVEV (reference sequence). CDR3 DNA: TGTGCCAGCGGAGACACCCGGGAGACCCAGTACTTC. Protein sequence: CASGDTRETQYF.

This clonotype appeared a few times. The chain joins TRBV4-1 to TRBJ2-3, with TRBD2 matching over 7 bases. The V gene end was trimmed by 5 bases and the J gene end by 3 bases; junction bases not matched to a gene: 8. CDR3 size: 15 residues. The germline V gene has CDR1 MGHRA and CDR2 YSYEKL. The CDR3 region is CASSLTSSRTDTQYF. DNA for the CDR3: TGCGCCAGCAGCTTGACTAGCAGCCGGACAGATACGCAGTATTTT.

This chain uses TRBV19 with TRBJ2-1, with 13 bases identical to TRBD2. The CDR3 has 13 amino acids. CDR1 LNHDA and CDR2 SQIVND come from the germline V gene (reference sequence). V shed 11 bases, J shed 6 bases, and the junction held 4 bases outside the gene matches. This CDR3 reads CAVTSGGANEQFF. CDR3 in DNA: TGTGCCGTAACTAGCGGGGGGGCCAATGAGCAGTTCTTC.

This clonotype showed up just a few times. The V call is TRBV2, the J call TRBJ1-1; D is undetermined. V shed 3 bases and J shed 0 bases, with 5 bases lying between them. CDR1 and CDR2 (germline): SNHLY, FYNNEI. The CDR3 has 13 residues. The CDR3 nucleotides are TGTGCCAGCAGTGATGGGGTGAACACTGAAGCTTTCTTT. Amino acid sequence: CASSDGVNTEAFF.

This chain uses TRBV27 with TRBJ2-1; 8 bases line up with TRBD2. Germline V gene lookup returns CDR1 MNHEY and CDR2 SMNVEV (reference sequence). The CDR3 totals 14 residues. The trim removed 5 bases at V and 6 bases at J, leaving 6 bases unmatched. CDR3 protein: CASSKPGTSNEQFF. The CDR3 bases are TGTGCCAGCAGTAAGCCCGGGACTAGCAATGAGCAGTTCTTC.

In its sample, this clonotype was seen many times. The chain has TRBV19 and TRBJ2-1, with a weak D call TRBD2 (6 bases). CDR3 length: 14 amino acids. The V and J ends lost 7 bases and 0 bases respectively, with 10 bases between them. Germline values: CDR1 LNHDA, CDR2 SQIVND (reference sequence). In nucleotides, the CDR3 is TGTGCCAGTATTGGGGGGAGCTCCTACAATGAGCAGTTCTTC. As protein: CASIGGSSYNEQFF.

This clonotype was seen many times. The chain's CDR3 is CASNGRESNEQFF. CDR3 DNA sequence: TGTGCCAGCAATGGACGGGAGAGTAATGAGCAGTTCTTC. The chain carries TRBV2 and TRBJ2-1; tentatively, D is TRBD2 (6 bases). CDR3 size: 13 residues. Trimming shortened V by 7 bases and J by 7 bases, and 14 bases separated the two germline ends. Germline V gene data show CDR1 as SNHLY and CDR2 as FYNNEI.

This clonotype showed up just a few times. The V and J genes are TRBV11-2 and TRBJ1-5; the match to TRBD1 covers 10 bases. The CDR3 contains 16 residues. The germline V gene has CDR1 SGHAT and CDR2 FQNNGV. Trimming took 5 bases from V and 8 from J; bases not matched to a gene: 12. CDR3 region: CASSDPYRDRGEPQHF. In DNA, the CDR3 is TGTGCCAGCAGCGACCCTTACCGGGACAGGGGTGAGCCCCAGCATTTT.

V and J are TRBV6-5 and TRBJ2-1, with 10 bases fitting TRBD2. Germline CDR1 MNHEY, CDR2 SVGAGI. This CDR3 contains 15 residues. V was clipped by 6 bases and J by 7 bases; unmatched bases: 9. The CDR3 spells CASRPGLAIGNEQFF. The CDR3 DNA is TGTGCCAGCAGGCCGGGACTAGCGATCGGGAATGAGCAGTTCTTC.

This clonotype has a handful of counts. This chain joins TRBV28 and TRBJ2-2; D possibly uses TRBD1 or TRBD2 (5 bases each). The CDR3 has 16 amino acids. Trimming pared 2 bases from V and 4 bases from J, leaving 14 bases between. CDR1 is MDHEN and CDR2 is SYDVKM in the germline V gene. The CDR3 loop reads CASSLARDGSTGELFF. For the CDR3, the DNA is TGTGCCAGCAGTTTAGCCAGGGATGGGAGCACCGGGGAGCTGTTTTTT.